This T cell receptor beta chain was captured by sequencing in a study of T-cell reconstitution after alpha-beta-depleted transplantation in children. Preparation of the TCRbeta library involved a method that used unique molecular identifiers. MiXCR was run by TCRdb on the PCR reads, yielding one entry per CDR3 protein. This table holds hundreds of thousands of distinct CDR3 sequences, approximately 15% found once. This clonotype was seen a handful of times. Trimming left V 2 bases short and J 3 bases short, with 10 bases between. This CDR3 contains 14 residues. CDR1 SGHVS and CDR2 FQNEAQ come from the germline V gene.

The specimen was PBMCs from the stem cell graft donor, collected from the stem cell graft. The chain has TRBV7-8 and TRBJ1-2; D remains unclear. The sequence was obtained from a human donor who donated a stem cell graft to a child with acute myeloid leukemia. The CDR3 sequence is CASSLLDRHYGYTF. CDR3 DNA sequence: TGTGCCAGCAGCTTACTCGATCGGCACTATGGCTACACCTTC.